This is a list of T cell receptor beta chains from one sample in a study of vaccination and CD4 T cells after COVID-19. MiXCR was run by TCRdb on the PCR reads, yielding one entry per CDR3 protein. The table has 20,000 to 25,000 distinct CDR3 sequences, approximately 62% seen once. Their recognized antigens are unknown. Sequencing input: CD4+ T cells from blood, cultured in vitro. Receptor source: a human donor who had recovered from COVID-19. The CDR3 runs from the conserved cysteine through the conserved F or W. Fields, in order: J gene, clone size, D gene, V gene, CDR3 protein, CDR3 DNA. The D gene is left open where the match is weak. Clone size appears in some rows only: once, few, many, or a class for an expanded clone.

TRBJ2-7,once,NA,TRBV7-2,CASSLEYNSYEQYF,TGTGCCAGCAGCTTAGAGTACAACTCCTACGAGCAGTACTTC
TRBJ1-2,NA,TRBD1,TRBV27,CASTRTGGYYGYTF,TGTGCCAGCACGAGAACAGGGGGCTACTATGGCTACACCTTC
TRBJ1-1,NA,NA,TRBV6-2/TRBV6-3,CASAKTGKRSTEAFF,TGTGCCAGTGCTAAAACCGGAAAAAGAAGCACTGAAGCTTTCTTT
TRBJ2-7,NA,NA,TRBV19,CASRPGLASTYEQYF,TGTGCCAGTAGGCCGGGACTCGCATCTACTTACGAGCAGTACTTC
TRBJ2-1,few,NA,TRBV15,CATSRGAGTEAYNEQFF,TGTGCCACCAGCAGAGGGGCCGGGACTGAGGCCTACAATGAGCAGTTCTTC
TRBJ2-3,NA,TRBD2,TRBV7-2,CASSFAGLAASDTQYF,TGTGCCAGCAGCTTTGCGGGACTAGCGGCTTCAGATACGCAGTATTTT
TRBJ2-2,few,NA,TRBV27,CASTGGWAGELFF,TGTGCCAGCACCGGAGGGTGGGCCGGGGAGCTGTTTTTT
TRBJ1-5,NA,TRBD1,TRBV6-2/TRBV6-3,CASRNTGGTQPQHF,TGTGCCAGCAGAAACACAGGGGGCACTCAGCCCCAGCATTTT
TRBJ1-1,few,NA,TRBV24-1,CATSGHWRNTEAFF,TGTGCCACCAGTGGACATTGGAGGAACACTGAAGCTTTCTTT
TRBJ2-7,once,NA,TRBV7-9,CASSPDRALYEQYF,TGTGCCAGCAGCCCGGACCGGGCCCTATACGAGCAGTACTTC
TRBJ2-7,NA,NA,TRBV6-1,CASSEAINYEQYF,TGTGCCAGCAGTGAAGCGATAAACTACGAGCAGTACTTC
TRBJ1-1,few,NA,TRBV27,CASSLGEGTEAFF,TGTGCCAGCAGTTTAGGGGAGGGAACTGAAGCTTTCTTT
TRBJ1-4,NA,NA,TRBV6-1,CASSRGGKVEKLFF,TGTGCCAGCAGCCGCGGTGGGAAAGTCGAAAAACTGTTTTTT
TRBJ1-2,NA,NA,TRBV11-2,CASSQHGPNLRGYTF,TGTGCCAGCAGCCAGCACGGGCCCAACCTAAGGGGCTACACCTTC
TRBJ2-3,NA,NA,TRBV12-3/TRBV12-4,CASRAGRMDTQYF,TGTGCCAGCAGGGCAGGGAGAATGGATACGCAGTATTTT